These 14 T cell receptor beta chains share one sample of origin, sequenced in a study of blood T cells in healthy people across ages. For the second PCR, which ran for roughly 7 to 11 cycles, a sample-barcoded 5' primer and a J-beta primer mix were used. TCRdb reprocessed the 5' RACE reads via MiXCR and lists one record per CDR3 protein. The data contain fewer than 1,000,000 distinct CDR3 sequences, under 55% of them seen just once; the ten biggest clones take up about 21%. Sequencing was done on a sample of blood. All receptors derive from a man aged 60 to 75 in good health.

This clonotype was observed many times. The chain carries TRBV29-1 and TRBJ2-1; D is unclear. V was shortened by 7 bases and J by 4 bases, with 5 bases between the two germline ends. Germline V CDR1 and CDR2: SQVTM, ANQGSEA. The CDR3 covers 10 residues. CDR3 sequence: CSAIYNEQFF. CDR3 nucleotides: TGCAGCGCCATATACAATGAGCAGTTCTTC.

Only a few counts were recorded for this clonotype. Relative to the germline gene, one junction end is altered; a read error may explain this. The chain employs TRBV14 and TRBJ1-6; D gene unclear. Germline CDR1 SGHDN, CDR2 FVKESK. The CDR3 is 17 residues long. This chain's CDR3 is CASSQEASTTLRSALHF. CDR3 DNA: TGTGCCAGCAGCCAAGAGGCCTCCACGACGTTGCGTTCAGCCCTCCACTTT.

This chain connects TRBV7-2 to TRBJ2-7; TRBD1 matches at 10 bases. The CDR3 is 16 amino acids. The germline V gene has CDR1 SGHTA and CDR2 FQGNSA. V was clipped by 1 base and J by 0 bases; unmatched bases: 3. CDR3 in DNA: TGTGCCAGCAGCTTAGGACAGGGGGCATCCTCCTACGAGCAGTACTTC. Translating gives CASSLGQGASSYEQYF.

The chain employs TRBV6-2 or TRBV6-3 and TRBJ2-7; D call uncertain. The assigned J gene may be wrong: the sequence end matches TRBJ2-5 better. Germline CDR1 is MNHEY and CDR2 is SVGEGT. The CDR3 consists of 15 residues. CDR3 residues: CASSYSIDVYGTQYF. The CDR3 DNA follows: TGTGCCAGCAGTTACTCGATTGACGTGTATGGGACCCAGTACTTC.

To note about this clonotype: At one end the junction does not follow the germline gene, possibly because of a read error. The chain recombines TRBV5-5 with TRBJ1-1; possible D gene TRBD1, 6 bases. This CDR3 has 14 amino acids. Germline CDR1 reads SGHKS; CDR2 reads YYEKEE (reference sequence). The CDR3 sequence: CASNLAGQNTEAFF. The CDR3 coding sequence is TGTGCCAGCAACCTCGCAGGACAGAACACTGAGGCTTTCTTT.

J is TRBJ1-2 and V is TRBV6-5, with TRBD1 matching 8 bases. The V and J ends lost 6 bases and 8 bases, in that order; junction bases with no gene match: 14. The CDR3 runs 15 residues. Germline lookup yields CDR1 MNHEY and CDR2 SVGAGI. The CDR3 loop is CASRPLDRAHEGYTF. The DNA for the CDR3 is TGTGCCAGCAGACCACTGGACAGGGCACATGAAGGCTACACCTTC.

This chain joins TRBV20-1 and TRBJ2-7; the match to TRBD2 covers 10 bases. CDR3 length equals 14 residues. With 3 bases clipped from V and 2 bases from J, the junction kept 4 bases outside the gene matches. Germline loops: CDR1 DFQATT, CDR2 SNEGSKA (reference sequence). CDR3 sequence (DNA): TGCAGTGCTAGGGCTAGCGGGGGTGCCTACGAGCAGTACTTC. Residues: CSARASGGAYEQYF.

The CDR3 region is CASSHLRGSETQYF. The DNA of the CDR3 is TGCGCCAGCAGCCATCTTCGAGGGAGTGAGACCCAGTACTTC. V gene TRBV4-3 combines with J gene TRBJ2-5; perhaps TRBD2 as D (5 bases). Per the germline V gene, CDR1 is LGHNA and CDR2 is YSLEER. The CDR3 sequence is 14 residues long. V lost 3 bases to trimming and J lost 5 bases, with 13 bases between them.

This clonotype has more than one count but fewer than ten. This chain connects TRBV7-3 to TRBJ1-2, with D possibly TRBD1 on 5 matching bases. The V gene's germline CDR1 is SGHTA and CDR2 FQGTGA. The CDR3 contains 14 residues. Trimming removed 9 bases at V and 8 bases at J, with 22 bases between. CDR3 coding DNA: TGTGCCAGTAAAGACCGGGACCAGGGATCGGGCTACACCTTC. It specifies CASKDRDQGSGYTF.

The chain links TRBV6-1 to TRBJ2-4, with D possibly TRBD1 on 6 matching bases. V was pared by 0 bases and J by 6 bases, with 12 bases between. Germline CDR1 is MNHNS and CDR2 is SASEGT. This CDR3 is 15 amino acids long. The CDR3 coding sequence is TGTGCCAGCAGTGAAGCGGGACAAACACTAAACATTCAGTACTTC. Residues: CASSEAGQTLNIQYF.

This clonotype was recorded only once. V and J are TRBV12-5 and TRBJ2-5; 10 nucleotides match TRBD1. The tail of the sequence fits TRBJ2-7 better, so the J call may be wrong. This CDR3 contains 15 residues. Per germline, CDR1 LGHNT and CDR2 FRNRAP. Written as DNA, the CDR3 is TGTGCTAGTGGTTTGGACGGGGGACAGGGGCTCGAGCAGTACTTC. Its translation: CASGLDGGQGLEQYF.

Note on this clonotype: Germline and junction disagree at one end, which may indicate a read error. The chain recombines TRBV4-1 with TRBJ1-6, with 7 bases aligning to TRBD1. The CDR3 consists of 17 residues. Per the germline V gene, CDR1 is MGHRA and CDR2 is YSYEKL. The CDR3 DNA follows: TGCGCCAACAGCCAAGAACCAGTAACAGGGGTCAATTCACCCCTCCACTTT. This sequence encodes CANSQEPVTGVNSPLHF.

On this clonotype: This clone may be a read error of a much larger clone one base away. This chain connects TRBV2 to TRBJ2-5; no clear D gene. V gave up 7 bases and J gave up 3 bases, with 6 bases separating them. This CDR3 has 11 residues. Germline V CDR1 and CDR2: SNHLY, FYNNEI. The CDR3 protein is CASKFEETQYF. For the CDR3, the DNA is TGTGCCAGCAAATTTGAAGAGACCCAGTACTTC.

This clonotype was detected only a few times. CDR3 residues: CATSDPDRGQGNEQFF. For the CDR3, the DNA is TGTGCCACCAGTGACCCTGACAGGGGGCAGGGCAATGAGCAGTTCTTC. The chain is built from TRBV24-1 and TRBJ2-1; 10 nucleotides match TRBD1. Germline V gene lookup returns CDR1 KGHDR and CDR2 SFDVKD. With V trimmed by 4 bases and J by 6 bases, 8 bases remained unmatched. This CDR3 spans 16 amino acids.